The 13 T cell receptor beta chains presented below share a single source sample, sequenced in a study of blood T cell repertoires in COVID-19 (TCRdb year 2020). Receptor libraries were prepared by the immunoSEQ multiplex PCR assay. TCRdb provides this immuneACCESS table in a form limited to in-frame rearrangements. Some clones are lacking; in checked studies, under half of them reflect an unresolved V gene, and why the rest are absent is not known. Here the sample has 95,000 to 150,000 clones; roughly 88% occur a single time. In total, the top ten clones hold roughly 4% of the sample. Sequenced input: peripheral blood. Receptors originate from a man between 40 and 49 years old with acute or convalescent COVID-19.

The CDR3 DNA is TGTGCCAGCAGTTTGGGCAAAGAAGCTTTCTTT. This gives the protein CASSLGKEAFF. J is TRBJ1-1 and V is TRBV12-3 or TRBV12-4; no clear D. This CDR3 region has 11 residues. Trimming left V 3 bases short and J 8 bases short, with 7 bases between.

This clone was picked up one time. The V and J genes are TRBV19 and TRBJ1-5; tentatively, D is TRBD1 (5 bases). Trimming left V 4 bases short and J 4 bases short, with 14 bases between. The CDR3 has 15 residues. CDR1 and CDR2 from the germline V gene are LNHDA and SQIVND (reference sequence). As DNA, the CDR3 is TGTGCCAGTAGTAAACAGGCCTTGGGAAATCAGCCCCAGCATTTT. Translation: CASSKQALGNQPQHF.

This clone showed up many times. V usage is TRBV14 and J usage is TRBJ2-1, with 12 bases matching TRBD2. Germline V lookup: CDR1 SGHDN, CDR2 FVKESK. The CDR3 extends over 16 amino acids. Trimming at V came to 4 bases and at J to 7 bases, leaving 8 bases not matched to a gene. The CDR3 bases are TGTGCCAGCAGCCCCCGACTAGCGGGAGAGGGAAATGAGCAGTTCTTC. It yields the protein CASSPRLAGEGNEQFF.

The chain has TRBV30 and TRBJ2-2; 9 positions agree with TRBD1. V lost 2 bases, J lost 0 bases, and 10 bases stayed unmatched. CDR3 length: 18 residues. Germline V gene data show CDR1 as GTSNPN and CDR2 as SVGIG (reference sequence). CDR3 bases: TGTGCCTGGAGTAGGGGGCCGGGACAGGGAGCGAACACCGGGGAGCTGTTTTTT. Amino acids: CAWSRGPGQGANTGELFF. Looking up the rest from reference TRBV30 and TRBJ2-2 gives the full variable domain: SQTIHQWPATLVQPVGSPLSLECTVEGTSNPNLYWYRQAAGRGLQLLFYSVGIGQISSEVPQNLSASRPQDRQFILSSKKLLLSDSGFYLCAWSRGPGQGANTGELFFGEGSRLTVL.

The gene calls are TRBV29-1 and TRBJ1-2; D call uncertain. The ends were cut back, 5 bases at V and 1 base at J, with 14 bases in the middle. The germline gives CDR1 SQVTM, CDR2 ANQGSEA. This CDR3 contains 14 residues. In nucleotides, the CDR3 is TGCAGCGTTTCCTCCGGGTTAAATAACTATGGCTACACCTTC. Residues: CSVSSGLNNYGYTF.

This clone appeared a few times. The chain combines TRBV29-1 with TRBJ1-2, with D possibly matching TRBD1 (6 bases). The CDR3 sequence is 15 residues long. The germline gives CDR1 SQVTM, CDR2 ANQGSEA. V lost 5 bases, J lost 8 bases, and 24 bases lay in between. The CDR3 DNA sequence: TGCAGCGTTTCAATCTTTGGGGCAGGGGAAGGGGGCTACACCTTC. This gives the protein CSVSIFGAGEGGYTF.

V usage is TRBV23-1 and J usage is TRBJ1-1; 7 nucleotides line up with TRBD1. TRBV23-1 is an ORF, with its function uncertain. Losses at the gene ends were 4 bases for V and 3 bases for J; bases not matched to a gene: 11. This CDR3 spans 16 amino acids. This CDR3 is CASSLTTGLGYTEAFF. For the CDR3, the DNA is TGCGCCAGCAGTCTCACGACAGGGCTGGGGTACACTGAAGCTTTCTTT.

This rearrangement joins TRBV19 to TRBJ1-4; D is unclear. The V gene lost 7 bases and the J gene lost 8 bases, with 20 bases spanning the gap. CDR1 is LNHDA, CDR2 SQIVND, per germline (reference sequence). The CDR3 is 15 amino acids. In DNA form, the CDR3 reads TGTGCCAGTACAGAGGGTGGACTCAGCGAGGAAAAACTGTTTTTT. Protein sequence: CASTEGGLSEEKLFF.

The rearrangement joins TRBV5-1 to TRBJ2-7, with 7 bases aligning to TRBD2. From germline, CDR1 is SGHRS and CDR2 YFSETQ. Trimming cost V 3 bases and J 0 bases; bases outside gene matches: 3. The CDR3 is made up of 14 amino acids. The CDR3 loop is CASSWDYPSYEQYF. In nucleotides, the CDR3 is TGCGCCAGCAGCTGGGACTACCCCTCCTACGAGCAGTACTTC.

The CDR3 loop is CASSLARYQETQYF. DNA of the CDR3: TGTGCCAGCAGCTTAGCCAGGTACCAAGAGACCCAGTACTTC. V gene TRBV7-9 combines with J gene TRBJ2-5; no firm D call. V lost 0 bases to trimming and J lost 0 bases, with 5 bases between them. In germline, CDR1 is SEHNR, CDR2 FQNEAQ (reference sequence). The CDR3 spans 14 residues.

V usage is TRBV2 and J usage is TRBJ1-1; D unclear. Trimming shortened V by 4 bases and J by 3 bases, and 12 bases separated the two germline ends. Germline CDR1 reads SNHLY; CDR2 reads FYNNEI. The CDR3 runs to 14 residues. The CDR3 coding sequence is TGTGCCAGCAGTGTAGCTAGGAGGGACACTGAAGCTTTCTTT. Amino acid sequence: CASSVARRDTEAFF.

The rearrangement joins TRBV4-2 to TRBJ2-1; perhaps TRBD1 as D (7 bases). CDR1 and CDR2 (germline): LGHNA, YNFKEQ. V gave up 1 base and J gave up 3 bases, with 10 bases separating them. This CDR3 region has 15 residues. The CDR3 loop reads CASSQGQGGYNEQFF. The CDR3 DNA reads TGTGCCAGCAGCCAAGGCCAGGGGGGCTACAATGAGCAGTTCTTC.

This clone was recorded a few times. CDR3 region: CASSLTGRGYTF. CDR3 bases: TGTGCCAGCAGCCTAACAGGGAGAGGCTACACCTTC. This rearrangement joins TRBV11-2 to TRBJ1-2; the D gene is possibly TRBD1 (6 bases). V was shortened by 5 bases and J by 8 bases, with 12 bases between the two germline ends. The CDR3 totals 12 residues. Germline V gives CDR1 SGHAT, CDR2 FQNNGV.